The 7 T cell receptor beta chains given below trace back to one sample, sequenced in a study of vaccination and CD4 T cells after COVID-19. Treatment here: roughly 11-day PBMC culture with coronavirus spike peptide pools or control peptides (ViraFEST assay). Their antigens remain unidentified. Sequencing of DNA taken from cultured CD4+ T cells relied on the Oncomine TCR Beta short-read assay. TCRdb re-derived calls from the PCR reads in MiXCR, one entry per CDR3 protein. The sample lists almost 20,000 distinct CDR3 sequences, over 50% occurring once. Sequenced material: CD4+ T cells from blood, cultured in vitro. These TCRs come from a human donor who had recovered from COVID-19.

This chain uses TRBV27 with TRBJ1-6; D ambiguous. CDR3 length equals 15 residues. Trimming removed 2 bases from V and 4 bases from J, with 9 bases in between. Germline-derived CDR1 and CDR2 are MNHEY and SMNVEV (reference sequence). The CDR3 region is CASSLTDGYNSPLHF. CDR3 nucleotides: TGTGCCAGCAGTTTAACGGACGGTTATAATTCACCCCTCCACTTT.

This rearrangement joins TRBV28 to TRBJ2-5; D is undetermined. CDR1 is MDHEN and CDR2 is SYDVKM in the germline V gene. Trimming took 2 bases from V and 4 from J, leaving 14 bases between them. The CDR3 has 15 residues. The CDR3 DNA follows: TGTGCCAGCAGTTTAGACCCCCAGGTTGGAGAGACCCAGTACTTC. Encoded protein: CASSLDPQVGETQYF.

This clonotype was observed a single time. The chain uses TRBV2 and TRBJ2-3; maybe TRBD2 (8 bases). CDR1 is SNHLY and CDR2 is FYNNEI in the germline V gene. The CDR3 contains 17 residues. Trimming cost V 1 base and J 1 base, with 15 bases left between them. The CDR3: CASSEEGAGGRTDTQYF. The CDR3 coding sequence is TGTGCCAGCAGTGAAGAGGGGGCGGGGGGTCGCACAGATACGCAGTATTTT.

The chain carries TRBV20-1 and TRBJ1-2; tentatively, D is TRBD1 (5 bases). This CDR3 is built from 14 residues. Per the germline V gene, CDR1 is DFQATT and CDR2 is SNEGSKA (reference sequence). Trimming removed 5 bases at V and 0 bases at J, with 13 bases between. In DNA, the CDR3 is TGCAGTGCTCCAAGGGACTACTCTAACTATGGCTACACCTTC. Its translation is CSAPRDYSNYGYTF.

The genes are TRBV21-1 and TRBJ2-3. TRBV21-1 is classified as a pseudogene. This CDR3 has 11 residues. DNA for the CDR3: TGCGTCTGGCGAAGCACAGATACGCAGTATTTT. Residues: CVWRSTDTQYF.

This chain connects TRBV30 to TRBJ1-2; no clear D gene. The V gene's germline CDR1 is GTSNPN and CDR2 SVGIG (reference sequence). V was trimmed by 5 bases and J by 4 bases, leaving 11 bases between them. CDR3 length: 12 residues. The DNA for the CDR3 is TGTGCCTGGCACGGGAAATCCTATGGCTACACCTTC. It encodes CAWHGKSYGYTF.

The V and J genes are TRBV4-3 and TRBJ1-6; TRBD1 matches at 11 bases. Germline values: CDR1 LGHNA, CDR2 YSLEER. V was clipped by 4 bases and J by 9 bases; unmatched bases: 5. This CDR3 has 15 amino acids. Written as DNA, the CDR3 is TGCGCCAGCAGCCCTAGGGACAGGGGGATTTCACCCCTCCACTTT. This sequence encodes CASSPRDRGISPLHF.